This T cell receptor beta chain was sequenced during a study of T cells in tuberculosis. About the research overall: A South African cohort included IGRA-negative adolescents, latently infected IGRA-positive adolescents and adults with active tuberculosis.

Regarding this clone: Its specificity is not known.

Produced via immunoSEQ multiplex PCR; TCRdb's table is partial and in-frame only. Among some 25,000 clones, around 95% were seen once, and the ten largest hold about 8.5%. The V end lost 0 bases, the J end lost 8 bases, and 11 bases lay between the germline ends. Germline V CDR1 and CDR2: GTSNPN, SVGIG (reference sequence). The CDR3 totals 13 residues. Study results and limitations: Active tuberculosis patients had shorter CDR3-alpha; the beta difference was nonsignificant. Active tuberculosis TCR-alpha repertoires lay closer to GMM-specific TCRs than IGRA-negative controls, suggesting clonal expansion. GEM motif frequencies gave approximately 70% accuracy; the GMM repertoire gave about 86%.

This clonotype was obtained from a donor aged 10-30 years with latent tuberculosis or without tuberculosis infection. The source material was PBMCs. This chain connects TRBV30 to TRBJ2-1; no firm D call. The CDR3 reads CAWSVGGFHEQFF. In DNA, the CDR3 is TGTGCCTGGAGTGTAGGCGGATTCCATGAGCAGTTCTTC.